This passage covers 26 T cell receptor beta chains from one sample sequenced in a study of T cell clonality in common variable immunodeficiency. Profiled with immunoSEQ multiplex PCR; TCRdb holds only in-frame clones, not every one. The sample yields 51,000 or so clones, without any singletons. Source material: peripheral blood mononuclear cells. The receptor source for this set is a person aged 18 to 75 in good health.

There are many counts of this clone. The read terminates 3 residues ahead of where the CDR3 ends, so the germline J gene completes it. This sequence joins TRBV5-6 and TRBJ1-3; D is uncertain. Trimming stripped 3 bases from V and 0 bases from J, with 10 bases between. The CDR3 covers 15 residues. CDR1 is SGHDT, CDR2 YYEEEE, per germline. The CDR3 loop reads CASSSPVSSGNTIYF. The part of the CDR3 DNA that was read is TGTGCCAGCAGCTCGCCAGTTTCCTCTGGAAACACC.

In this sample, this clone turned up a few times. With the read ending 3 residues before the CDR3 end, the germline J gene is used to fill in that end. V and J are TRBV16 and TRBJ2-7; D possibly corresponds to TRBD1 (6 bases). This CDR3 comprises 14 residues. V was trimmed by 0 bases and J by 5 bases, leaving 11 bases between them. Germline CDR1 reads KGHSY; CDR2 reads FQNENV. This CDR3 reads CASSQSYRADEQYF. CDR3 DNA (partial): TGTGCCAGCAGCCAATCGTACAGGGCCGACGAG.

To note about this clone: The CDR3 extends 3 residues past the end of the read, so its final part is completed from the germline J gene. The chain has TRBV20-1 and TRBJ1-6, with 10 bases identical to TRBD1. There are 14 residues in the CDR3. V was pared by 7 bases and J by 7 bases, with 7 bases of the junction left unmatched. The germline V gene encodes CDR1 DFQATT and CDR2 SNEGSKA (reference sequence). CDR3 loop: CSVSRGQGNSPLHF. CDR3 DNA, as far as it was read: TGCAGTGTTAGTAGGGGACAGGGGAATTCACCC.

This clone occurred many times. The read stops 3 residues short of the end of the CDR3; the missing end is completed from the germline J gene. The V call is TRBV19, the J call TRBJ2-7; 7 positions agree with TRBD2. Looked up from germline, CDR1 is LNHDA and CDR2 is SQIVND (reference sequence). V was clipped by 3 bases and J by 2 bases; unmatched bases: 7. There are 15 residues in the CDR3. CDR3 DNA (partial): TGTGCCAGTAGTATGGACGGAGCGGGGACCTACGAG. The encoded protein is CASSMDGAGTYE. In full, the CDR3 is CASSMDGAGTYEQYF. The full variable domain, completed using reference TRBV19 and TRBJ2-7, is DGGITQSPKYLFRKEGQNVTLSCEQNLNHDAMYWYRQDPGQGLRLIYYSQIVNDFQKGDIAEGYSVSREKKESFPLTVTSAQKNPTAFYLCASSMDGAGTYEQYFGPGTRLTVT.

The table lists this clone with many counts. The sequenced fragment ends 3 residues before the CDR3 boundary, so the rest is inferred from the germline J gene. V gene TRBV19 combines with J gene TRBJ1-4, with D unresolved. The CDR3 has 12 residues. Per the germline V gene, CDR1 is LNHDA and CDR2 is SQIVND (reference sequence). With 8 bases removed from V and 7 bases from J, the gap between germline ends came to 11 bases. The sequenced CDR3 bases are TGTGCCAGTTTCTCGTCGGGTGAAAAA. This encodes CASFSSGEK. The whole CDR3 protein is CASFSSGEKLFF.

This clone has more than one count but fewer than ten. The read stops 3 residues short of the end of the CDR3; the missing end is completed from the germline J gene. V gene TRBV30 combines with J gene TRBJ1-2; 10 positions agree with TRBD1. The CDR3 has 14 amino acids. V lost 1 base, J lost 7 bases, and 6 bases stayed unmatched. Germline V gives CDR1 GTSNPN, CDR2 SVGIG (reference sequence). Partial CDR3 DNA: TGTGCCTGGAGTGAGGGACAGGGGTACTCTGGC. Protein: CAWSEGQGYSG. The CDR3 reads in full as CAWSEGQGYSGYTF.

At least ten counts were recorded for this clone. Partial CDR3 DNA: TGCGCCAGCAGCCAAGCACAGGGGAGTTTGTACGAG. This gives the protein CASSQAQGSLYE. The entire CDR3 is CASSQAQGSLYEQYF. V is TRBV4-1 and J is TRBJ2-7, with TRBD1 matching 7 bases. The sequence runs out 3 residues before the end of the CDR3; the remainder is reconstructed from the germline J gene. Germline V gene lookup returns CDR1 MGHRA and CDR2 YSYEKL. Unmatched junction bases numbered 7, after V lost 1 base and J lost 4 bases. The CDR3 sequence is 15 residues long.

This clone occurred a few times. The read terminates 3 residues before the CDR3 end, so the remaining end is supplied by the germline J gene. V gene TRBV7-3 combines with J gene TRBJ1-5, with no clear D. This CDR3 region has 13 residues. Germline V CDR1 and CDR2: SGHTA, FQGTGA. CDR3 bases read: TGTGCCAGCAGCTTTCTAACCACAGATCCC. This sequence encodes CASSFLTTDP. The whole CDR3 protein is CASSFLTTDPQHF.

This clone was detected many times. The sequenced fragment ends 3 residues before the CDR3 boundary, so the rest is inferred from the germline J gene. The chain uses TRBV23-1 and TRBJ2-5, with 12 bases that match TRBD2. TRBV23-1 counts as an open reading frame of uncertain function. The CDR3 totals 18 residues. The J segment lost 5 bases and the V segment lost 4 bases, leaving 14 bases of the junction unmatched. The CDR3 region is CASSPDSSGGAARETQYF. The DNA read from the CDR3 is TGCGCCAGCAGTCCCGACTCTAGCGGGGGGGCCGCTAGGGAGACC.

In its sample, this clone was seen many times. The read terminates 3 residues before the CDR3 end, so the remaining end is supplied by the germline J gene. The chain carries TRBV5-1 and TRBJ2-7; maybe TRBD1 (5 bases). Trimming pared 4 bases from V and 5 bases from J, leaving 13 bases between. The CDR3 is 13 residues long. Germline assignment: CDR1 SGHRS and CDR2 YFSETQ. The CDR3 sequence is CASSHWTSDEQYF. The CDR3 bases that were read are TGCGCCAGCAGCCACTGGACATCGGACGAG.

Of note for this clone: The DNA ends 3 residues before the CDR3 does, and the rest of the CDR3 is filled in from the germline J gene. This chain uses TRBV18 with TRBJ2-7, with 15 nucleotides matching TRBD2. CDR1 and CDR2 (germline): KGHSH, LQKENI. The ends lost 4 bases at V and 0 bases at J; junction bases unmatched: 10. This CDR3 has 19 residues. Here the CDR3 reads CASSQGTGLAGGHSYEQYF. The sequenced part of the CDR3 DNA is TGTGCCAGCTCACAGGGGACTGGACTAGCGGGGGGGCACTCCTACGAG. Filled out from reference TRBV18 and TRBJ2-7, the complete variable domain reads NAGVMQNPRHLVRRRGQEARLRCSPMKGHSHVYWYRQLPEEGLKFMVYLQKENIIDESGMPKERFSAEFPKEGPSILRIQQVVRGDSAAYFCASSQGTGLAGGHSYEQYFGPGTRLTVT.

This clone was recorded many times. The CDR3 bases that were read are TGTGCCAGCAGCTCACAGACGACCGGGGAG. It translates to CASSSQTTGE. The entire CDR3 reads CASSSQTTGELFF. The chain joins TRBV7-3 to TRBJ2-2; D not certain. The read terminates 3 residues ahead of where the CDR3 ends, so the germline J gene completes it. Trimming shortened V by 4 bases and J by 5 bases, and 8 bases separated the two germline ends. Germline assignment: CDR1 SGHTA and CDR2 FQGTGA. The CDR3 covers 13 residues.

This clone has at least ten counts. The junction differs from germline at one of its ends, possibly a read error. The read is 3 residues too short to cover the CDR3 end, so that end is filled in from the germline J gene. The rearrangement links TRBV7-7 to TRBJ2-2; 14 nucleotides agree with TRBD2. CDR1 is SSHAT and CDR2 is FNYEAQ in the germline V gene (reference sequence). This CDR3 comprises 18 residues. The CDR3 sequence is CASSSTTSGGANTGELFF. The part of the CDR3 DNA that was read is TGTGCTAGCAGCTCCACGACTAGCGGGGGGGCGAACACCGGGGAG.

Comments on this clone: Coverage ceases 3 residues before the CDR3 finishes, and the germline J gene fills in the end. The chain recombines TRBV19 with TRBJ1-2, with 7 bases that match TRBD1. From germline, CDR1 is LNHDA and CDR2 SQIVND (reference sequence). The CDR3 has 14 residues. The J segment lost 5 bases and the V segment lost 6 bases, leaving 9 bases of the junction unmatched. The CDR3 spells CASSSGGGAYGYTF. CDR3 DNA (partial): TGTGCCAGTAGCAGCGGAGGGGGCGCTTATGGC.

In this sample, this clone turned up a few times. The observed sequence ends 3 residues before the CDR3 terminus, with the missing tail filled in from the germline J gene. The sample holds other DNA sequences that translate to the same CDR3. J is TRBJ2-7 and V is TRBV7-9, with D possibly TRBD1 on 6 matching bases. Per germline, CDR1 SEHNR and CDR2 FQNEAQ (reference sequence). The CDR3 is made up of 12 amino acids. V lost 2 bases and J 4 bases, leaving 6 bases between the germline ends. CDR3 bases read: TGTGCCAGCAGCTTACAGGGGTACGAG. Its protein product is CASSLQGYE. The entire CDR3 protein is CASSLQGYEQYF.

This clone was observed a handful of times. This could be a read error, since a much larger clone is one nucleotide away. Read coverage stops 3 residues before the CDR3 terminus; the germline J gene supplies the remainder. This rearrangement joins TRBV30 to TRBJ1-1; weak D call: TRBD1 (5 bases). Trimming shortened V by 1 base and J by 3 bases, and 9 bases separated the two germline ends. The germline V gene has CDR1 GTSNPN and CDR2 SVGIG (reference sequence). There are 13 residues in the CDR3. CDR3 protein: CAWSGAGHTEAFF. Incomplete CDR3 DNA: TGTGCCTGGAGTGGGGCAGGGCACACTGAA.

The sample holds a few counts of this clone. Sequencing ends 3 residues short of the CDR3 end; the germline J gene provides the rest. The chain combines TRBV19 with TRBJ1-2; D unclear. Per germline, CDR1 LNHDA and CDR2 SQIVND (reference sequence). The CDR3 runs 14 residues. CDR3 bases read: TGTGCTACGAAGCCGGGGATACAACCAGATGGC. It encodes CATKPGIQPDG. The entire CDR3 is CATKPGIQPDGYTF.

This clone was counted at least ten times. The sequence runs out 3 residues before the end of the CDR3; the remainder is reconstructed from the germline J gene. The chain employs TRBV7-7 and TRBJ2-5; D is perhaps TRBD2 (6 bases). The CDR3 contains 13 residues. Germline CDR1 and CDR2: SSHAT and FNYEAQ (reference sequence). The V gene lost 5 bases and the J gene lost 5 bases, with 12 bases spanning the gap. CDR3 DNA (partial): TGTGCCAGCAGCCCAATCCTAGCGGAGACC. Translating gives CASSPILAET. The whole CDR3 reads CASSPILAETQYF.

This clone was picked up many times. The read finishes 3 residues shy of the CDR3 end, and the germline J gene is used to complete it. This chain links TRBV10-3 with TRBJ2-7; D may be TRBD2 (7 bases). V dropped 6 bases and J dropped 5 bases, with 23 bases sitting between them. The CDR3 has 16 residues. The germline V gene encodes CDR1 ENHRY and CDR2 SYGVKD. The covered CDR3 bases are TGTGCCATCAGATCAACGGGGGGCAGGACCCAACACGAG. Residues: CAIRSTGGRTQHE. From start to end, the CDR3 is CAIRSTGGRTQHEQYF.

This clone has more than one count but fewer than ten. The read terminates 3 residues ahead of where the CDR3 ends, so the germline J gene completes it. V usage is TRBV11-2 and J usage is TRBJ2-7; unclear D gene. Germline V CDR1 and CDR2: SGHAT, FQNNGV. Trimming stripped 9 bases from V and 2 bases from J, with 14 bases between. The CDR3 runs 13 residues. The CDR3 sequence: CASKLQATYEQYF. The CDR3 DNA, read in part, is TGTGCCAGTAAGCTTCAGGCAACCTACGAG.

There are many counts of this clone. Coverage ceases 3 residues before the CDR3 finishes, and the germline J gene fills in the end. This sequence joins TRBV5-1 and TRBJ2-1; 9 nucleotides match TRBD1. From germline, CDR1 is SGHRS and CDR2 YFSETQ. CDR3 length: 16 residues. Trimming removed 1 base from V and 1 base from J; junction bases left unmatched: 3. The CDR3 spells CASSLSDRGSYNEQFF. The sequenced part of the CDR3 DNA is TGCGCCAGCAGCTTGAGTGACAGGGGGTCCTACAATGAG.

This clone was detected many times. Coverage ceases 3 residues before the CDR3 finishes, and the germline J gene fills in the end. The chain links TRBV2 to TRBJ2-1; tentative D call: TRBD1 (6 bases). Germline V CDR1 and CDR2: SNHLY, FYNNEI. Trimming removed 8 bases from V and 1 base from J, with 12 bases in between. The CDR3 is made up of 14 amino acids. This CDR3 is CASPLQGSYNEQFF. The sequenced CDR3 bases are TGTGCCAGCCCCTTACAGGGATCCTACAATGAG.

This clone was detected a few times. The DNA ends 3 residues before the CDR3 does, and the rest of the CDR3 is filled in from the germline J gene. The gene calls are TRBV18 and TRBJ2-1; D gene unclear. The V gene's germline CDR1 is KGHSH and CDR2 LQKENI. The CDR3 is made up of 12 amino acids. V was cut by 3 bases and J by 7 bases, with 7 bases left in between. CDR3: CASSPAANEQFF. The part of the CDR3 DNA that was read is TGTGCCAGCTCACCCGCGGCGAATGAG.

This clone has at least ten counts. The CDR3 goes on 3 residues after the read ends, and that part is filled in from the germline J gene. The rearrangement links TRBV7-3 to TRBJ2-1, with D perhaps matching TRBD2 (7 bases). The length of the CDR3 is 16 residues. V lost 5 bases and J lost 6, with 20 bases in between. Per the germline V gene, CDR1 is SGHTA and CDR2 is FQGTGA. The CDR3 spells CASSRPGGGAINEQFF. The part of the CDR3 DNA that was read is TGTGCCAGCAGCCGCCCTGGAGGGGGGGCGATCAATGAG.

This clone appeared a few times. The CDR3 extends 3 residues past the end of the read, so its final part is completed from the germline J gene. The chain links TRBV10-2 to TRBJ2-7, with D hard to call. Germline V gene data show CDR1 as WSHSY and CDR2 as SAAADI. Trimming pared 3 bases from V and 0 bases from J, leaving 9 bases between. The CDR3 contains 14 residues. The CDR3: CASSERLSSYEQYF. The DNA read from the CDR3 is TGCGCCAGCAGTGAAAGGCTGAGCTCCTACGAG.

The sample holds many counts of this clone. Read sequence stops 3 residues before the CDR3 end, and the germline J gene provides the missing end. V usage is TRBV19 and J usage is TRBJ2-5; tentatively, D is TRBD2 (6 bases). CDR1 is LNHDA and CDR2 is SQIVND in the germline V gene (reference sequence). This CDR3 is 12 amino acids long. V was pared by 9 bases and J by 4 bases, with 12 bases between. CDR3 DNA (partial): TGTGCCAGCGCGGGGACGACAGAGACC. Its protein is CASAGTTET. The entire CDR3 sequence reads CASAGTTETQYF.